This T cell receptor beta chain was profiled in a study of CD8 T cells in ankylosing spondylitis. This clonotype was observed at least ten times. Antigen specificity is unknown. As the method for making TCR beta libraries, quantitative 5'-RACE with molecular barcodes was used. TCRdb reprocessed the 5' RACE reads with MiXCR, giving one entry per CDR3 protein. The sample contains about 260,000 distinct CDR3 sequences, about 24% of which appear only once. Germline-derived CDR1 and CDR2 are SGHNT and YENEEA. The CDR3 sequence is 14 residues long. Trimming removed 5 bases at V and 4 bases at J, with 13 bases between. Study results and caveats: Previously reported in reactive arthritis synovial fluid and blood were some of the motif variants. What seemed typical of ankylosing spondylitis blood was a TCR beta motif built from about eight highly homologous variants.

Sequencing used blood, either unsorted or a sorted T cell fraction (not recorded which). The chain recombines TRBV11-3 with TRBJ2-3; unclear D gene. The receptor comes from a male donor with ankylosing spondylitis or in good health (not recorded which). Written as DNA, the CDR3 is TGTGCCAGCAGCGACGGAAGAGCAGCAGATACGCAGTATTTT. Its protein product is CASSDGRAADTQYF.